The sequence of this TCR beta chain was determined in a study of T cells in Graves' hyperthyroidism and ophthalmopathy. To note about this clonotype: Its antigen is unknown.

Exclusion of patients followed from uncontrolled infection, other autoimmune disease, pregnancy or lactation. Orbital computed tomography and thyroid ultrasound, together with serum TRAb and thyroxine and clinical symptoms, were used for diagnoses. TCR beta CDR3 region amplification was performed from RNA transcripts. The primer set for the first-round RT-PCR of the TCR CDR3 was HTBI. TCRdb fed the multiplex PCR reads into MiXCR, producing one record per CDR3 protein. The data contain roughly 280,000 distinct CDR3 sequences, about 17% of them singletons. Study findings and constraints: Blood held most thyroid clonotypes expanded above 0.001 frequency.

Germline lookup yields CDR1 DFQATT and CDR2 SNEGSKA (reference sequence). V dropped 6 bases and J dropped 0; count of bases not matched to a gene: 10. The CDR3 spans 15 residues. This TCR was recovered from a woman aged 55-70 years with Graves' ophthalmopathy. Sequenced: blood. The genes are TRBV20-1 and TRBJ1-2, with 7 positions matching TRBD1. CDR3 sequence (DNA): TGCAGTGCCCCGAGGTGGGACAGATCTAACTATGGCTACACCTTC. Translating it yields CSAPRWDRSNYGYTF.